This T cell receptor (beta chain) was sequenced in a study of T-cell reconstitution after alpha-beta-depleted transplantation in children. Unique molecular identifiers were incorporated into the prepared TCRbeta library. TCRdb itself ran the PCR reads through MiXCR, one entry per CDR3 protein. Among under 450,000 distinct CDR3 sequences listed, 10% to 15% were seen once. Sequencing was performed on PBMCs, taken from the stem cell graft. The sequence came from a human donor who donated a stem cell graft to a child with Fanconi anemia.

The CDR3 loop is CASSSQGYNSPLHF. The CDR3, as DNA: TGTGCCAGCAGCTCACAGGGGTATAATTCACCCCTCCACTTT. The chain couples TRBV6-1 to TRBJ1-6, with TRBD1 identical over 7 bases. J gave up 4 bases and V 6 bases, and 3 bases lay outside the gene matches. Germline V gene sequence: CDR1 MNHNS, CDR2 SASEGT. There are 14 residues in the CDR3.